A selection of T cell receptor beta chains follows, all from one sample in a study of a mutant IDH1 vaccine in newly diagnosed glioma. No antigen has been assigned to these receptors. TCRdb keeps only in-frame clones here, not all; method: immunoSEQ multiplex PCR. Of roughly 60,000 clones in the sample, under 90% were seen once. The sample consisted of PBMCs, taken from a glioma patient whose treatment included an IDH1 peptide vaccine. The receptor source for this set is a man aged 25 to 40 with glioma. CDR3s include the opening cysteine and the closing phenylalanine or tryptophan. The D gene is left open where the match is weak. A clone size is listed for some rows: how often the clone was seen (once, few, many), or a class if it is expanded.

v_gene: TRBV7-9; d_gene: .; abundance: .; j_gene: TRBJ1-2; CDR3nt: TGTGCCAGCAGCTTTCAGGACAGCATCTATGGCTACACCTTC; CDR3aa: CASSFQDSIYGYTF
v_gene: TRBV29-1; d_gene: .; abundance: .; j_gene: TRBJ2-3; CDR3nt: TGCAGCGTTGGGGGGGGCCGGACAGATACGCAGTATTTT; CDR3aa: CSVGGGRTDTQYF
v_gene: TRBV7-2; d_gene: TRBD1; abundance: .; j_gene: TRBJ2-5; CDR3nt: TGTGCCAGCAGCTTAATGGGACAGCCCCAAGAGACCCAGTACTTC; CDR3aa: CASSLMGQPQETQYF
v_gene: TRBV6-1; d_gene: TRBD2; abundance: .; j_gene: TRBJ2-7; CDR3nt: TGTGCCAGCAGGCCCCCCGCGGGGGGCGAGCAGTACTTC; CDR3aa: CASRPPAGGEQYF
v_gene: TRBV7-2; d_gene: TRBD2; abundance: .; j_gene: TRBJ2-3; CDR3nt: TGTGCCAGCAGCAGTGGCGGGAGGCCCACAGATACGCAGTATTTT; CDR3aa: CASSSGGRPTDTQYF
v_gene: TRBV19; d_gene: TRBD1; abundance: .; j_gene: TRBJ2-7; CDR3nt: TGTGCCAGTAGTATGACTGGACAGGGGACCTACGAGCAGTACTTC; CDR3aa: CASSMTGQGTYEQYF
v_gene: TRBV4-3; d_gene: .; abundance: once; j_gene: TRBJ1-3; CDR3nt: TGCGCCAGCAGCCAAGAGTCGACCTATCCTGGAAACACCATATATTTT; CDR3aa: CASSQESTYPGNTIYF
v_gene: TRBV11-2; d_gene: TRBD2; abundance: .; j_gene: TRBJ2-1; CDR3nt: TGTGCCAGCAGCTCTAGGGTCCGGGGGGGCTACAATGAGCAGTTCTTC; CDR3aa: CASSSRVRGGYNEQFF
v_gene: TRBV5-8; d_gene: TRBD1; abundance: .; j_gene: TRBJ2-3; CDR3nt: TGTGCCAGCAGCTTGGGCTTGACAGGGACCACAGATACGCAGTATTTT; CDR3aa: CASSLGLTGTTDTQYF
v_gene: TRBV4-3; d_gene: .; abundance: .; j_gene: TRBJ2-7; CDR3nt: TGCGCCAGCAGCCAAGATCCCAAACAGGGCTACGAGCAGTACTTC; CDR3aa: CASSQDPKQGYEQYF
v_gene: TRBV5-4; d_gene: .; abundance: once; j_gene: TRBJ2-3; CDR3nt: TGTGCCAGCAGACCTCAATCGGGGGGCGGAACAGATACGCAGTATTTT; CDR3aa: CASRPQSGGGTDTQYF
v_gene: TRBV7-9; d_gene: .; abundance: few; j_gene: TRBJ1-4; CDR3nt: TGTGCCAGCAGCCAGACAACAACTAATGAAAAACTGTTTTTT; CDR3aa: CASSQTTTNEKLFF
v_gene: TRBV5-4; d_gene: .; abundance: few; j_gene: TRBJ1-3; CDR3nt: TGTGCCAGCAGCTTGGCTCCAGCGAGTGGAAACACCATATATTTT; CDR3aa: CASSLAPASGNTIYF
v_gene: TRBV10-2; d_gene: .; abundance: .; j_gene: TRBJ1-1; CDR3nt: TGCGCCAGCAGTGAGTCGTTAGGAGGGAACACTGAAGCTTTCTTT; CDR3aa: CASSESLGGNTEAFF
v_gene: TRBV4-3; d_gene: TRBD2; abundance: .; j_gene: TRBJ2-3; CDR3nt: TGCGCCAGCAGCCAAGCCGGGGGGGCCGTAGATACGCAGTATTTT; CDR3aa: CASSQAGGAVDTQYF
v_gene: TRBV18; d_gene: .; abundance: .; j_gene: TRBJ2-6; CDR3nt: TGTGCCAGCTCACCACGTGGACGGGACTCTGGGGCCAACGTCCTGACTTTC; CDR3aa: CASSPRGRDSGANVLTF
v_gene: TRBV9; d_gene: .; abundance: .; j_gene: TRBJ2-5; CDR3nt: TGTGCCAGCAGCTCCGAGGGTTCAGCGAGAGAGACCCAGTACTTC; CDR3aa: CASSSEGSARETQYF
v_gene: TRBV15; d_gene: .; abundance: .; j_gene: TRBJ1-1; CDR3nt: TGTGCCACCAGCAGAGATCGTGGAAGAGAAGCTTTCTTT; CDR3aa: CATSRDRGREAFF
v_gene: TRBV29-1; d_gene: .; abundance: .; j_gene: TRBJ1-1; CDR3nt: TGCAGCGTTGGGACAGACTCTGAAGCTTTCTTT; CDR3aa: CSVGTDSEAFF
v_gene: TRBV10-1; d_gene: .; abundance: .; j_gene: TRBJ1-5; CDR3nt: TGCGCCAGCAGTAGGTCTATGGGACAGCCCCAGCATTTT; CDR3aa: CASSRSMGQPQHF